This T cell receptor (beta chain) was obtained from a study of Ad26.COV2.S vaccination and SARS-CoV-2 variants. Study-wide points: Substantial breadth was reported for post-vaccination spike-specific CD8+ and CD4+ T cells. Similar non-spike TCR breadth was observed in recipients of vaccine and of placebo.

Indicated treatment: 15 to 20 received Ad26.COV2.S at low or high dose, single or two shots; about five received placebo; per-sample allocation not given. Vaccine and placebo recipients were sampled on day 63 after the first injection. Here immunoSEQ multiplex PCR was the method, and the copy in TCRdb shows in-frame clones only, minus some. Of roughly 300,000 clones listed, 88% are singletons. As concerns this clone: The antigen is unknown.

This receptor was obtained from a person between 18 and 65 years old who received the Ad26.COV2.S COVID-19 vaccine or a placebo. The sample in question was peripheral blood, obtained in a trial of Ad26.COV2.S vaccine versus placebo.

This CDR3 is CASSLSSRDRVHEQYF. In DNA form, the CDR3 reads TGTGCCAGCAGCTTATCGTCTCGGGACAGGGTCCACGAGCAGTACTTC. The chain carries TRBV13 and TRBJ2-7, with 9 bases identical to TRBD1. Germline trimming cut 2 bases from V and 5 bases from J; bases unmatched to any gene: 10. Germline CDR1 is PRHDT and CDR2 is FYEKMQ (reference sequence). The CDR3 sequence is 16 residues long.